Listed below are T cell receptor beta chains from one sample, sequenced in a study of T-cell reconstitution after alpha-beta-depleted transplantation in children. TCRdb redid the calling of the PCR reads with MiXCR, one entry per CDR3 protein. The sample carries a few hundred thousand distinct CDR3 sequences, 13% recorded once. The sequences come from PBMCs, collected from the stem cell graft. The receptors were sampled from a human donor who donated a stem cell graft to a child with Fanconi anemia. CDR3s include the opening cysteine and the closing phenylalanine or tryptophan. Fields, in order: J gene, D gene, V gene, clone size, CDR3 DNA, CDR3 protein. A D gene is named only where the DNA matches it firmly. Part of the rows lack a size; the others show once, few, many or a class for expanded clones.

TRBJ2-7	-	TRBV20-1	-	TGCAGTGCTAGACCAATCGACAGTACGCCCTACGAGCAGTACTTC	CSARPIDSTPYEQYF
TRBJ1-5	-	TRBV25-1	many	TGTGCCAGCAGTCCGGGGAGGATTGAGATCCAGCCCCAGCATTTT	CASSPGRIEIQPQHF
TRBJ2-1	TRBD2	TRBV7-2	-	TGTGCCAGCAGCGCAACTAGCGAGACCTACAATGAGCAGTTCTTC	CASSATSETYNEQFF
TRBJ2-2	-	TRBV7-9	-	TGTGCCAGCAGCTCCCGAGCCGCCTACACCGGGGAGCTGTTTTTT	CASSSRAAYTGELFF
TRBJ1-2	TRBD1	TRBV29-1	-	TGCAGCGTTGAAGGACAGGGTTTTAATGGCTACACCTTC	CSVEGQGFNGYTF
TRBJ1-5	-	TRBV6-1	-	TGTGCCAGCAGTAGAAGCGGGTTCAGGAATCAGCCCCAGCATTTT	CASSRSGFRNQPQHF
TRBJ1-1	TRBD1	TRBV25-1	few	TGTGCCAGTCGACAGGGACCTGAAGCTTTCTTT	CASRQGPEAFF
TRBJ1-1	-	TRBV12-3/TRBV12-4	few	TGTGCCAGCAGTCAAAATACCCCGGGCGGCACTGAAGCTTTCTTT	CASSQNTPGGTEAFF
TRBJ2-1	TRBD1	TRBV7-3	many	TGTGCCAGCAGCTCCCGGGACAGGGGGGATGAGCAGTTCTTC	CASSSRDRGDEQFF
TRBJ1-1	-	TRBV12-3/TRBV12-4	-	TGTGCCAGCACCACGGACCCGAGGGACACTGAAGCTTTCTTT	CASTTDPRDTEAFF
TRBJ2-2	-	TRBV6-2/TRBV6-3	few	TGTGCCAGCAGTTATAGGACCGGGGAGCTGTTTTTT	CASSYRTGELFF
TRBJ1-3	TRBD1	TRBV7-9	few	TGTGCCAGCAGCTTAGCGATGGGACAGGGAAACACCATATATTTT	CASSLAMGQGNTIYF
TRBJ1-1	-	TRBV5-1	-	TGCGCCAGCAGCATACCAGGAGGGGTTTCTACTGAAGCTTTCTTT	CASSIPGGVSTEAFF
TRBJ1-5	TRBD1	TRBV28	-	TGTGCCAGCAGGGGGACAGGGGCCTATCAGCCCCAGCATTTT	CASRGTGAYQPQHF
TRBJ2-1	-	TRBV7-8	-	TGTGCCAGCAGTCCTACCAAAGGGGGTTACAATGAGCAGTTCTTC	CASSPTKGGYNEQFF
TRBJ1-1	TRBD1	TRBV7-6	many	TGTGCCAGCAGCTTGAGCAGGGGGCAAGACACTGAAGCTTTCTTT	CASSLSRGQDTEAFF
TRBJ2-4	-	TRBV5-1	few	TGCGCCAGCAGCCCCGAGGGGGGCTGGAACATTCAGTACTTC	CASSPEGGWNIQYF
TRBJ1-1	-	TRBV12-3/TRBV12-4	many	TGTGCCAGCGCGCCTACGGTTCTTCAGGACACTGAAGCTTTCTTT	CASAPTVLQDTEAFF
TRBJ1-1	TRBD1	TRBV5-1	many	TGCGCCAGCAGCTGGGGGACAGGGGTATCTGAAGCTTTCTTT	CASSWGTGVSEAFF
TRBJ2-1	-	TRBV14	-	TGTGCCAGCAGCCAAGATCTAGAAGGGAACGATGAGCAGTTCTTC	CASSQDLEGNDEQFF
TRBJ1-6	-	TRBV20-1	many	TGCAGTGCTAGAGATGTAGGGCAGACCTTACTCTCCTATAATTCACCCCTCCACTTT	CSARDVGQTLLSYNSPLHF
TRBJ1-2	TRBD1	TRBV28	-	TGTGCCAGCAGTCGCCCACAGGGGGTCGGCTACACCTTC	CASSRPQGVGYTF
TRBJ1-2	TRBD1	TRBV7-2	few	TGTGCCAGCAGCCGGGGACAGGGGGGCGATGGCTACACCTTC	CASSRGQGGDGYTF
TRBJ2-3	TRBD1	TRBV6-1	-	TGTGCCAGCAGTGAGCTGGGACAGGGGTCGCAGTATTTT	CASSELGQGSQYF
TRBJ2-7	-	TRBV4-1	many	TGCGCCAGCAGCCAAGGTCTGGGGGGCCGTAGCTCCTACGAGCAGTACTTC	CASSQGLGGRSSYEQYF
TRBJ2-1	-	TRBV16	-	TGTGCCAGCAGCCAATCAGTCCTTGGGAATGAGCAGTTCTTC	CASSQSVLGNEQFF
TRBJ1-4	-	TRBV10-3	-	TGTGCCACCAAGTCGAACCCGAATGAAAAACTGTTTTTT	CATKSNPNEKLFF
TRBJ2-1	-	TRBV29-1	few	TGCAGCGTTGTTATCGGGAGCTACAATGAGCAGTTCTTC	CSVVIGSYNEQFF
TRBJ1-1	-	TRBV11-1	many	TGTGCCAGCAGCTTAAACAGTCCCTCTGAAGCTTTCTTT	CASSLNSPSEAFF
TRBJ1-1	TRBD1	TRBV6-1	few	TGTGCCAGCAGGTTCCAGGGGGACACTGAAGCTTTCTTT	CASRFQGDTEAFF
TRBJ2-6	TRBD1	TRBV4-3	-	TGCGCCAGCAGCCGGAACCGTGGGACAGCCCACTCTGGGGCCAACGTCCTGACTTTC	CASSRNRGTAHSGANVLTF
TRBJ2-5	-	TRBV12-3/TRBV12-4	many	TGTGCCAGCAGTAGGGGTGGAGAGACCCAGTACTTC	CASSRGGETQYF
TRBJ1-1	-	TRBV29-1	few	TGCAGCGTGGGGAGGGACACGGAGAACACTGAAGCTTTCTTT	CSVGRDTENTEAFF
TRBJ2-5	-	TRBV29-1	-	TGCAGCGTTGAAGATTTGGAGACCCAGTACTTC	CSVEDLETQYF
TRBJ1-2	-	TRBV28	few	TGTGCCAGCAGCAACGGACGGGGGTCGGGCTATGGCTACACCTTC	CASSNGRGSGYGYTF
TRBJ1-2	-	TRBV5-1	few	TGCGCCAGCCGTCGGGGGGAGACTGGAGCTAACTATGGCTACACCTTC	CASRRGETGANYGYTF
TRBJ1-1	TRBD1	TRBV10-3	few	TGTGCCTGTCGGGGGAACAGGGGGCCCACTGAAGCTTTCTTT	CACRGNRGPTEAFF
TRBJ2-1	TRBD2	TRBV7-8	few	TGTGCCAGCAGCTTCTGGGTCCTAGCGGGACTTTACAATGAGCAGTTCTTC	CASSFWVLAGLYNEQFF
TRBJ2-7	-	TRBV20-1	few	TGCAGTGCTACGGACGGACGCTCCTACGAGCAGTACTTC	CSATDGRSYEQYF
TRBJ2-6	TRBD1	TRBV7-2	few	TGTGCCAGCAGCCGGACAGGAACCGCTGGGGCCAACGTCCTGACTTTC	CASSRTGTAGANVLTF
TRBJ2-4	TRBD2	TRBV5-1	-	TGCGCCAGCAGCGGCGGGGGGACCGCCCAAGACATTCAGTACTTC	CASSGGGTAQDIQYF